This TCR beta chain was profiled in a study of human T cells and chemical hapten exposure. CDR1 MNHEY and CDR2 SMNVEV come from the germline V gene (reference sequence). This CDR3 has 17 amino acids. Germline trimming cut 3 bases from V and 4 bases from J; bases unmatched to any gene: 10. Sample time point: pre-sensitization, week 0. Treatment given: therapeutic diphenylcyclopropenone sensitization with weekly scalp DPC. How the authors handled the data: With a range of roughly 20,000 to 690,600, the median per sample was roughly 97,000 TCRs. TCRdb reanalysed the RACE reads using MiXCR and keeps one entry per CDR3 protein. Clone size and V and J calls follow TCRdb, not the original study. Of some 250,000 distinct CDR3 sequences listed, roughly 7.7% were seen once; the top ten hold approximately 1.2%.

The sequence was obtained from a man aged 18 to 30 with alopecia areata. Some clones in this sample may be carry-over from other donors' samples. Here the sequenced sample was whole blood, taken in connection with sensitization to the hapten diphenylcyclopropenone (DPC). This chain joins TRBV27 and TRBJ2-5; 11 bases are shared with TRBD1. Here the CDR3 DNA reads TGTGCCAGCAGTTTTGGGCTTGGACAGGGGGCTGGAGAGACCCAGTACTTC. It encodes CASSFGLGQGAGETQYF.